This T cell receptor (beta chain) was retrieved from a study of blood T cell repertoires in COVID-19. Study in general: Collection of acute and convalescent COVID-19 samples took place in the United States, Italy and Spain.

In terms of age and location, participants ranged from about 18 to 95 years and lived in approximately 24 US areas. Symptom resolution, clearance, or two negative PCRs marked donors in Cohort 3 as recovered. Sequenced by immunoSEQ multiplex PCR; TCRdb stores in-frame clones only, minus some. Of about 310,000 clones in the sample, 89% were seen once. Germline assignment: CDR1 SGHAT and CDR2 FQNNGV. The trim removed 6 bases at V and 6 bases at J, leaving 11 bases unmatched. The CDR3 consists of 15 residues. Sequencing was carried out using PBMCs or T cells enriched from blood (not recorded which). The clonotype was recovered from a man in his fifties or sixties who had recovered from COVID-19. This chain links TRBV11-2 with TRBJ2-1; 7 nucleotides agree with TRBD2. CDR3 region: CASRSGGRVGNEQFF. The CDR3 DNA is TGTGCCAGCAGGAGCGGCGGGAGAGTCGGCAATGAGCAGTTCTTC.